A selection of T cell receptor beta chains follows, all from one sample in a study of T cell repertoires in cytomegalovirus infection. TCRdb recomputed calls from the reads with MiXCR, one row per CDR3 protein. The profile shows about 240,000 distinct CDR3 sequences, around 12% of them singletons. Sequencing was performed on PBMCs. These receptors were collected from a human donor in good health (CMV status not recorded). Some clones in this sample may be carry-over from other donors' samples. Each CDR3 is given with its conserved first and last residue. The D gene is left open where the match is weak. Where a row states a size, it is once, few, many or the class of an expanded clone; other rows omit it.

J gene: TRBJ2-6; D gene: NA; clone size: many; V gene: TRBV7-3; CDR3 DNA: TGTGCCAGCAGCTTAAACGCAGGGATGGGCTCTGGGGCCAACGTCCTGACTTTC; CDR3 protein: CASSLNAGMGSGANVLTF
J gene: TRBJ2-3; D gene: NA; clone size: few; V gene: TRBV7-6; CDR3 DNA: TGTGCCAGCAGCTTCCGGGACCCCAGCACAGATACGCAGTATTTT; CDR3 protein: CASSFRDPSTDTQYF
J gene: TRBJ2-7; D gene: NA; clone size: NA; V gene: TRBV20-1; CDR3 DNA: TGCAGTGCTAGAGATTCGGGGGTACCTCGATCCGAGCAGTACTTC; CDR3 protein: CSARDSGVPRSEQYF
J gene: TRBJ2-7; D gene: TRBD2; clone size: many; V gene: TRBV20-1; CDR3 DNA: TGCAGTGCTAGAGATACCACCAGCGGGAGTCTCTACGAGCAGTACTTC; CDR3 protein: CSARDTTSGSLYEQYF
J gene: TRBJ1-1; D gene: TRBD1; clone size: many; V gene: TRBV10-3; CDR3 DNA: TGTGCCATCGGGACAGGGACGAACACTGAAGCTTTCTTT; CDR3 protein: CAIGTGTNTEAFF
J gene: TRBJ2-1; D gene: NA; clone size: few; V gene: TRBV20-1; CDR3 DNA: TGCAGTGCTAGCTCCGATCATGAGCAGTTCTTC; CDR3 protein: CSASSDHEQFF
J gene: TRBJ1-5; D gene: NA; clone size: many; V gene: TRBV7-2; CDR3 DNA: TGTGCCAGCAGCTTGGAGAATCAGCCCCAGCATTTT; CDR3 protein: CASSLENQPQHF
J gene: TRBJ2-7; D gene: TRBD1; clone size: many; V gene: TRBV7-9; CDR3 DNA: TGTGCCAGCAGCCGCCAGGGGGCGCAATACGAGCAGTACTTC; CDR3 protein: CASSRQGAQYEQYF
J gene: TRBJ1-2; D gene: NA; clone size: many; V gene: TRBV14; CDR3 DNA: TGTGCCAGCAGCCAAGATCACCGTTCTAACTATGGCTACACCTTC; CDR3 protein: CASSQDHRSNYGYTF
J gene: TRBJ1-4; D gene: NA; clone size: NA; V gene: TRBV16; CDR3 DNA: TGTGCCAGCAGCCACGGGCCGGAAGGTGGTAATGAAAAACTGTTTTTT; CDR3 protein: CASSHGPEGGNEKLFF
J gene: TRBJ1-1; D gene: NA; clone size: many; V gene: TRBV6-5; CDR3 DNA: TGTGCCAGCAGTTACTCGAAGGTGAACACTGAAGCTTTCTTT; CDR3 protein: CASSYSKVNTEAFF
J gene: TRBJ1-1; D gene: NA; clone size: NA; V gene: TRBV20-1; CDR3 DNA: TGCAGTGCCGGGGGCCAGTCGAACACTGAAGCTTTCTTT; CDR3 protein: CSAGGQSNTEAFF
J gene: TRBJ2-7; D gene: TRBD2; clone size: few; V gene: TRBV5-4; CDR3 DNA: TGTGCCAGCAGCTTGTCGGGTAGCGGGAGCTACGAGCAGTACTTC; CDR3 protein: CASSLSGSGSYEQYF
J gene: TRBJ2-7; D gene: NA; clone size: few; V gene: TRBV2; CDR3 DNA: TGTGCCAGCAGTGAAGGATTTCTGGTCAACGAGCAGTACTTC; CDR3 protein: CASSEGFLVNEQYF
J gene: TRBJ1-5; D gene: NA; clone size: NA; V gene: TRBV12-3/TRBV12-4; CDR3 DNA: TGTGCCAGCAGTTTAGAGCCGAGCAATCAGCCCCAGCATTTT; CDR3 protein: CASSLEPSNQPQHF
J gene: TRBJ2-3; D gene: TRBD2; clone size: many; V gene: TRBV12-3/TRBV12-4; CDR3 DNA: TGTGCCAGCAGCCTCGGGCGGGGGGGCCTAAGAACAGATACGCAGTATTTT; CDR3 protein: CASSLGRGGLRTDTQYF
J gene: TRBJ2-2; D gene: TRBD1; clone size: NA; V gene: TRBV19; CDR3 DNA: TGTGCCAGTAGTACCTTTGGACAGGCGTGGAACACCGGGGAGCTGTTTTTT; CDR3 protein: CASSTFGQAWNTGELFF